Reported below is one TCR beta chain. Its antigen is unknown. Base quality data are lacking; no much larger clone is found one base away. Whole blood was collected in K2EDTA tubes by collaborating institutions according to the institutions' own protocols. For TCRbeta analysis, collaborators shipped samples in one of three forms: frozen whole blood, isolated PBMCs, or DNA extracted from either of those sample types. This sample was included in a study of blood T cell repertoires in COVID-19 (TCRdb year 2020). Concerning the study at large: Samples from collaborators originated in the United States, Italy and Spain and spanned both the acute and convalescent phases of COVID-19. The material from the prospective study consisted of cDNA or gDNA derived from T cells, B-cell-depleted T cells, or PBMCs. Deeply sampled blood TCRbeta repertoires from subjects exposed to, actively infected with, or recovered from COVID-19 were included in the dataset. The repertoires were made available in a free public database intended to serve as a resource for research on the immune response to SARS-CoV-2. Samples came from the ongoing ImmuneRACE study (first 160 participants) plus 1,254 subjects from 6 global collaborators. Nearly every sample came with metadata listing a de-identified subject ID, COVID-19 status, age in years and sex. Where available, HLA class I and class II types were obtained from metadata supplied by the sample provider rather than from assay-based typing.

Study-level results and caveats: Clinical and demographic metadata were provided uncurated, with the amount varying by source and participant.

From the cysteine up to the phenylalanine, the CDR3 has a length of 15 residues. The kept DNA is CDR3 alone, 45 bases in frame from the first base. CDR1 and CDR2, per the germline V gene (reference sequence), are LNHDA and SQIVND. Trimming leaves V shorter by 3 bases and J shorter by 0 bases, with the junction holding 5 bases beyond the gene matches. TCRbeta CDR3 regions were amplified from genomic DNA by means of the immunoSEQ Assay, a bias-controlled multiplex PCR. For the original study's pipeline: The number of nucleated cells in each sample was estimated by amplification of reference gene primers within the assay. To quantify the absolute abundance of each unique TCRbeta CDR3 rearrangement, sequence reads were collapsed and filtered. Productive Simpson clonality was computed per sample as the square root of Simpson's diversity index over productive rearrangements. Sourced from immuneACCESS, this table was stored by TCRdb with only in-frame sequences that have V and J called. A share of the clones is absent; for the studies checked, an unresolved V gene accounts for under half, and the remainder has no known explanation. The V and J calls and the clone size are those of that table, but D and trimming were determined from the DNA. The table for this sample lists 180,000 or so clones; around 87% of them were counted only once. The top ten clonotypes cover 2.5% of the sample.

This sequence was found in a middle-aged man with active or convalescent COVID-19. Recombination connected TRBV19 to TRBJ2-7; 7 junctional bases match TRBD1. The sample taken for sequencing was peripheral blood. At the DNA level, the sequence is TGTGCCAGTAGTATGGACAGGCTGTCCTCCTACGAGCAGTACTTC. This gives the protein CASSMDRLSSYEQYF.